Listed here is a single TCR beta chain. The sample belongs to a study of blood T cell repertoires in COVID-19. As originally analysed: Counts of nucleated cells, estimated from reference gene primer amplification, were obtained. Measured with immunoSEQ multiplex PCR; TCRdb has only the in-frame clones, and not every one. V, J and clone size are those of that table, while D and trimming were read from the DNA. The sample includes some 320,000 clones, around 87% of them seen just once. Trimming took off 1 base at V and 6 bases at J, with 13 bases between the two ends. CDR1 is SGHTA, CDR2 FQGNSA, per germline. CDR3 length: 15 amino acids.

This chain connects TRBV7-2 to TRBJ2-1; D might be TRBD1 (6 bases). The clonotype comes from a woman between 50 and 59 years old who had recovered from COVID-19. Input material: peripheral blood. CDR3: CASSLVGGSGNEQFF. As DNA, the CDR3 is TGTGCCAGCAGCTTAGTTGGGGGCTCTGGCAATGAGCAGTTCTTC.